These T cell receptor beta chains were read from a single sample in a study of cytomegalovirus exposure and HLA in healthy donors. Here immunoSEQ multiplex PCR was the method, and the copy in TCRdb shows in-frame clones only, minus some. The table has 150,000 to 200,000 clones, 82% seen once; the top ten hold roughly 0.5%. The sample comprised PBMCs. The receptors come from a woman aged 45-59 years in good health and CMV-seronegative. Each CDR3 is given with its conserved first and last residue. D genes are given only for firm matches. Expanded clones get a size class; other rows say once, few or many, or leave the size out.

>TRBJ1-5|.|TRBV27|.
CASRQSTGSDQPQHF
TGTGCCAGCAGACAAAGCACAGGGTCGGATCAGCCCCAGCATTTT
>TRBJ2-7|.|TRBV4-1|.
CASSQGPDNYEQYF
TGCGCCAGCAGCCAAGGTCCTGACAACTACGAGCAGTACTTC
>TRBJ2-1|TRBD2|TRBV13|.
CASSARTSGHNEQFF
TGTGCCAGCAGCGCCAGGACTAGCGGGCACAATGAGCAGTTCTTC
>TRBJ2-2|.|TRBV9|.
CASSVLGGSTGELFF
TGTGCCAGCAGCGTCCTGGGGGGATCCACCGGGGAGCTGTTTTTT
>TRBJ2-1|TRBD2|TRBV7-8|.
CASSTGTSGLNEQFF
TGTGCCAGCAGCACCGGGACTAGCGGGCTAAATGAGCAGTTCTTC
>TRBJ1-1|.|TRBV6-4|.
CASSPGSMNTEAFF
TGTGCCAGCAGTCCGGGGAGCATGAACACTGAAGCTTTCTTT
>TRBJ2-3|TRBD1|TRBV4-1|.
CASSQVDRAPITQYF
TGCGCCAGCAGCCAAGTGGACAGGGCCCCGATTACGCAGTATTTT
>TRBJ2-3|TRBD2|TRBV15|.
CATSRGDLAGGRADTQYF
TGTGCCACCAGCAGAGGGGACCTAGCGGGGGGGCGGGCAGATACGCAGTATTTT
>TRBJ1-1|TRBD1|TRBV27|once
CASGYRGGLYTEAFF
TGTGCCAGCGGCTATAGAGGGGGCTTGTACACTGAAGCTTTCTTT
>TRBJ2-1|.|TRBV14|once
CASSQVAADYNEQFF
TGTGCCAGCAGCCAAGTAGCGGCGGACTACAATGAGCAGTTCTTC
>TRBJ2-5|.|TRBV5-1|.
CASSLVGQQETQYF
TGCGCCAGCAGCTTGGTAGGACAGCAAGAGACCCAGTACTTC
>TRBJ2-2|.|TRBV5-1|.
CASSFGTTATGELFF
TGCGCCAGCAGCTTTGGGACAACCGCCACCGGGGAGCTGTTTTTT
>TRBJ1-6|.|TRBV5-1|.
CASSYRDLLGNSPLHF
TGCGCCAGCAGCTACCGGGATCTTCTGGGAAATTCACCCCTCCACTTT
>TRBJ2-7|TRBD2|TRBV7-9|.
CASSLGTSGGVGEQYF
TGTGCCAGCAGCTTAGGGACTAGCGGGGGGGTCGGCGAGCAGTACTTC
>TRBJ1-1|TRBD1|TRBV19|.
CASSILAGGRNTEAFF
TGTGCCAGTAGTATTCTCGCAGGGGGCAGAAACACTGAAGCTTTCTTT
>TRBJ2-1|.|TRBV10-1|.
CASSESRSSYNEQFF
TGCGCCAGCAGTGAGTCCCGTAGCTCCTACAATGAGCAGTTCTTC
>TRBJ1-2|.|TRBV7-8|.
CASSSRPPTSEFTF
TGTGCCAGCAGCTCCCGCCCCCCGACATCGGAATTCACCTTC
>TRBJ1-3|TRBD1|TRBV5-4|.
CASRDRDRAGNTIYF
TGTGCCAGCAGGGACCGGGACAGGGCAGGAAACACCATATATTTT
>TRBJ1-2|.|TRBV21-1|once
CASSQEGQGFFRYGYTF
TGTGCCAGCAGCCAAGAGGGACAGGGGTTTTTCCGGTATGGCTACACCTTC
>TRBJ1-1|.|TRBV19|.
CASSIVPELGGNTEAFF
TGTGCCAGTAGTATAGTTCCAGAACTCGGGGGGAACACTGAAGCTTTCTTT
>TRBJ2-7|.|TRBV15|.
CATSRGTGQGGYEQYF
TGTGCCACCAGCAGAGGGACGGGGCAGGGAGGTTACGAGCAGTACTTC
>TRBJ1-2|TRBD1|TRBV5-1|few
CASSLGTVSYYGYTF
TGCGCCAGCAGCCTAGGGACAGTAAGCTACTATGGCTACACCTTC
>TRBJ2-2|TRBD2|TRBV7-2|.
CASRTSGGAVGELFF
TGTGCCAGCAGGACTAGCGGGGGGGCTGTCGGGGAGCTGTTTTTT
>TRBJ2-5|TRBD1|TRBV11-2|.
CASGIRTGGQETQYF
TGTGCCAGCGGCATAAGGACAGGGGGCCAAGAGACCCAGTACTTC
>TRBJ2-1|.|TRBV11-2|.
CASSPPREQFF
TGTGCCAGCAGCCCTCCCCGGGAGCAGTTCTTC
>TRBJ1-1|TRBD1|TRBV11-3|.
CASNSLQGGKGAEAFF
TGTGCCAGCAACTCACTCCAGGGGGGAAAAGGGGCTGAAGCTTTCTTT
>TRBJ2-3|.|TRBV9|.
CASSVEDANTDTQYF
TGTGCCAGCAGCGTAGAAGATGCTAACACAGATACGCAGTATTTT
>TRBJ1-4|.|TRBV7-8|.
CASSLSGGGPWEKLFF
TGTGCCAGCAGCCTAAGTGGGGGCGGGCCCTGGGAAAAACTGTTTTTT
>TRBJ2-3|TRBD2|TRBV4-3|.
CASSQDSFSGGTDTQYF
TGCGCCAGCAGCCAAGATTCCTTTAGCGGGGGGACAGATACGCAGTATTTT
>TRBJ2-1|TRBD2|TRBV6-1|.
CASAVTSGTPGEQFF
TGTGCCAGCGCCGTTACTAGCGGGACACCGGGCGAGCAGTTCTTC
>TRBJ1-6|.|TRBV7-8|.
CASSLEQGRNSPLHF
TGTGCCAGCAGCTTAGAACAGGGCAGGAATTCACCCCTCCACTTT
>TRBJ1-5|.|TRBV6-1|.
CASSQVDSHNQPQHF
TGTGCCAGCAGTCAGGTAGACAGTCACAATCAGCCCCAGCATTTT
>TRBJ2-3|TRBD2|TRBV19|.
CASSSRLAGITDTQYF
TGTGCCAGTAGTTCCCGACTAGCGGGGATCACAGATACGCAGTATTTT
>TRBJ2-1|.|TRBV7-2|.
CASSPDIKSEFF
TGTGCCAGCAGCCCGGACATCAAAAGCGAGTTCTTC
>TRBJ2-5|TRBD2|TRBV30|.
CASAGGPSETQYF
TGTGCCTCAGCGGGAGGGCCTAGTGAGACCCAGTACTTC
>TRBJ2-3|TRBD2|TRBV5-1|.
CASSLGSAGVTDTQYF
TGCGCCAGCAGCTTGGGATCAGCGGGAGTAACAGATACGCAGTATTTT
>TRBJ2-3|TRBD2|TRBV9|.
CASSVSGGPDTQYF
TGTGCCAGCAGCGTTAGCGGGGGGCCAGATACGCAGTATTTT
>TRBJ1-5|TRBD1|TRBV11-2|few
CASSLQGGSNQPQHF
TGTGCCAGCAGCCTACAGGGGGGCAGCAATCAGCCCCAGCATTTT
>TRBJ1-2|.|TRBV28|.
CASSLFFSSQGANYGYTF
TGTGCCAGCAGTTTATTCTTTTCCTCCCAGGGCGCTAACTATGGCTACACCTTC
>TRBJ2-2|.|TRBV27|.
CASSPRGAGFGGELFF
TGTGCCAGCAGTCCCCGGGGTGCGGGCTTCGGCGGGGAGCTGTTTTTT
>TRBJ2-7|TRBD1|TRBV7-9|.
CASSLGTGQGYEQYF
TGTGCCAGCAGCTTGGGGACCGGACAGGGCTACGAGCAGTACTTC